This TCR beta chain is drawn from a study of T-cell reconstitution after alpha-beta-depleted transplantation in children. Notes on the study in general: By one year post-transplant, T-cell counts and diversity largely arose from T cells that were newly produced. Surviving recipient T cells and thymic progenitors accounted for the high day-60 TCRbeta diversity observed in some patients.

The CDR3 is 14 amino acids. The germline V gene has CDR1 DFQATT and CDR2 SNEGSKA (reference sequence). Trimming left V 5 bases short and J 6 bases short, with 16 bases between. This clonotype was counted at least ten times. What it binds is unknown. During its preparation, the TCRbeta library received unique molecular identifiers. TCRdb redid the calling of the PCR reads with MiXCR, one entry per CDR3 protein. The table includes some 200,000 distinct CDR3 sequences, 5% to 6.5% detected once. The chain uses TRBV20-1 and TRBJ2-2; a possible D gene is TRBD2 (6 bases). Here the sequenced sample was PBMCs, taken before TCRalphabeta/CD19-depleted stem cell transplant. The clonotype was recovered from a girl under two years old with combined immunodeficiency, due to receive a stem cell transplant. The CDR3 is CSAWTGAAAGELFF. In nucleotides, the CDR3 is TGCAGTGCTTGGACGGGAGCTGCTGCCGGGGAGCTGTTTTTT.